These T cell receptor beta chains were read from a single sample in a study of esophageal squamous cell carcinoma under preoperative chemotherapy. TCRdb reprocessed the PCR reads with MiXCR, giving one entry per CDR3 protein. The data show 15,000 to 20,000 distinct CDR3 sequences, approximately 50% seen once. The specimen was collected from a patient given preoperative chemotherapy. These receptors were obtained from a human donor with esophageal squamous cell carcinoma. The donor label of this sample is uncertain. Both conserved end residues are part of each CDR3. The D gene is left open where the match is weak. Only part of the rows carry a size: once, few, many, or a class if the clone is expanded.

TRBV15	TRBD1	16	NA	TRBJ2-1	CATSRDRDRAFNEQFF	TGTGCCACCAGCCGAGATAGGGACAGGGCCTTCAATGAGCAGTTCTTC
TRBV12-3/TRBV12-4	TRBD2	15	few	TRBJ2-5	CASGTGGRGRETQYF	TGTGCCAGCGGGACCGGCGGGAGGGGGCGCGAGACCCAGTACTTC
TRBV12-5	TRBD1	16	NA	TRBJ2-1	CASGLPYGQGVETQFF	TGTGCTAGTGGTTTGCCCTACGGACAGGGTGTAGAGACCCAGTTCTTC
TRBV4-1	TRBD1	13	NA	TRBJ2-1	CASSHQGAYEQFF	TGCGCCAGCAGCCACCAGGGGGCCTACGAGCAGTTCTTC
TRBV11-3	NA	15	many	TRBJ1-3	CASSRTGERGNTIYF	TGTGCCAGCAGCCGGACCGGGGAGAGGGGAAACACCATATATTTT
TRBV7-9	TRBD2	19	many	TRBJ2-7	CASSPVGGGGLADFYEQYF	TGTGCCAGCAGCCCCGTGGGGGGGGGCGGACTAGCGGACTTCTACGAGCAGTACTTC
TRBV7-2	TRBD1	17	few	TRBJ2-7	CASSVTHTGGPANEQYF	TGTGCCAGCAGCGTCACGCACACAGGGGGCCCAGCGAACGAGCAGTACTTC
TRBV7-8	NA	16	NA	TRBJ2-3	CASSLEARLSTDTQYF	TGTGCCAGCAGCTTAGAGGCTAGACTTAGCACAGATACGCAGTATTTT
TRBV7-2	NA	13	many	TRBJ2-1	CASNAGQRNEQFF	TGTGCCAGCAATGCGGGACAGAGGAATGAGCAGTTCTTC
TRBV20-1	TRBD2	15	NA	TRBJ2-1	CSGNPGTSLGNEQFF	TGCAGTGGCAATCCCGGGACTAGCCTGGGCAATGAGCAGTTCTTC
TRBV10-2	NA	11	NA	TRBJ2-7	CASGSGFEQYF	TGCGCCAGCGGGAGCGGGTTCGAGCAGTACTTC
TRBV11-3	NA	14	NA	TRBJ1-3	CASSLRGTGNTIYF	TGTGCCAGCAGCTTGCGAGGGACTGGAAACACCATATATTTT
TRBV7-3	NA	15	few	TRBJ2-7	CASSFQGSSYNEQYF	TGTGCCAGCAGCTTTCAGGGGTCCTCCTACAATGAGCAGTACTTC
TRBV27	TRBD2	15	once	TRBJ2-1	CASSPLAGVMNEQFF	TGTGCCAGCAGTCCCCTAGCGGGAGTAATGAACGAGCAGTTCTTC
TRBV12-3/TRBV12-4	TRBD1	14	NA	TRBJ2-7	CASSSLGTAYEQYF	TGTGCCAGCAGTAGCCTTGGGACAGCGTACGAGCAGTACTTC
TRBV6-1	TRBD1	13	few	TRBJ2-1	CASSLNRGLEQFF	TGTGCCAGCAGCTTGAACAGGGGGCTTGAGCAGTTCTTC
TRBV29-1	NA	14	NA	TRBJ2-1	CSVEGATSLNEQFF	TGCAGCGTTGAAGGGGCGACTAGTTTGAATGAGCAGTTCTTC
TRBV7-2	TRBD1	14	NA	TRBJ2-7	CASSFRQGAYEQYF	TGTGCCAGCAGCTTCAGACAGGGGGCTTACGAGCAGTACTTC
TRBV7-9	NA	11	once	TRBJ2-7	CASSLQNEQYF	TGTGCCAGCAGCTTACAAAACGAGCAGTACTTC
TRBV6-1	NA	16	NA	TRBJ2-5	CACRGFGGRGTDTQYF	TGTGCTTGCAGGGGGTTCGGGGGCCGCGGCACAGATACCCAGTACTTC
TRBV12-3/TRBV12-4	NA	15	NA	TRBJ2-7	CASSEGEGGSYEQYF	TGTGCCAGCAGCGAAGGCGAGGGGGGCTCCTACGAGCAGTACTTC
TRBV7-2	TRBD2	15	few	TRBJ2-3	CASSRSGGASNTQYF	TGTGCCAGCAGCCGTAGCGGGGGGGCTAGTAATACGCAGTATTTT
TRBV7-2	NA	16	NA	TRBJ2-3	CASSLGGGLREDMQYF	TGTGCCAGCAGCTTAGGGGGGGGGCTGAGGGAAGATATGCAGTATTTC
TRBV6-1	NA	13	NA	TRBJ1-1	CASSPGLGTEAFF	TGTGCCAGCAGCCCGGGACTCGGCACTGAAGCTTTCTTT
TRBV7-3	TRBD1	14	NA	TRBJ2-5	CASSDGTGMETQYF	TGTGCCAGCAGCGACGGGACAGGGATGGAGACCCAGTACTTC
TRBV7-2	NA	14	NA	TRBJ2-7	CASSLGGGAYEQYF	TGTGCCAGCAGCTTAGGAGGGGGGGCCTACGAGCAGTACTTC
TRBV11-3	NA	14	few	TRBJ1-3	CASSLKGWRNTIYF	TGTGCCAGCAGCTTAAAGGGATGGAGAAACACCATATATTTT
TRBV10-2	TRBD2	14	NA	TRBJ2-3	CASSEVAGTDTQYF	TGCGCCAGCAGTGAGGTAGCGGGAACAGATACGCAGTATTTT
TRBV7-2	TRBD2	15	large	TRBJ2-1	CASSLVGLGSNEQFF	TGTGCCAGCAGCTTAGTCGGACTAGGGTCCAATGAGCAGTTCTTC
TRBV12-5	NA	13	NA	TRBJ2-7	CASGLADSYEQYF	TGTGCTAGTGGTTTGGCCGACAGCTACGAGCAGTACTTC
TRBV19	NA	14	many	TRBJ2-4	CASSLTTVKNIQYF	TGTGCCAGTAGTTTAACGACAGTCAAAAACATTCAGTACTTC